This TCR beta chain stems from a study of blood T cell repertoires in COVID-19. For the study at large: Some COVID-19 samples were acute and others convalescent; all came from the United States, Italy and Spain. PBMCs, B-cell-depleted T cells, or T cells provided the cDNA or gDNA that made up the material.

Germline values: CDR1 MDHEN, CDR2 SYDVKM. CDR3 length equals 15 residues. Trimming cost V 6 bases and J 0 bases, with 14 bases left between them. The authors' processing: Amplification of reference gene primers was used by the study to estimate nucleated cell counts. Assay: immunoSEQ multiplex PCR; the TCRdb copy retains only in-frame clones and omits some. V and J calls and clone size are copied from that table; D and trimming were computed from the DNA. Here the sample spans fewer than 110,000 clones, over 80% being singletons. Source material: peripheral blood. The origin of this receptor is a man aged 45-65 years with active COVID-19. This sequence joins TRBV28 and TRBJ1-2; D perhaps matches TRBD1 (5 bases). Here the CDR3 reads CASRGDGTSNYGYTF. CDR3 coding DNA: TGTGCCAGCAGAGGAGACGGGACTTCTAACTATGGCTACACCTTC.